The 32 T cell receptor beta chains reported below all come from one sample, sequenced in a study of blood T cell repertoires in COVID-19. Using immunoSEQ multiplex PCR, the repertoire was profiled, and TCRdb retains in-frame clones only, with some absent. The sample comprises tens of thousands of clones, around 88% of which are singletons, and under 2% rests with the top ten. Sequencing used peripheral blood. The receptors were sampled from an elderly woman with active or convalescent COVID-19.

The CDR3 nucleotides read TGTGCCAGTACCCCCGGGGGGACTAAAAGGGATACGCAGTATTTT. It specifies CASTPGGTKRDTQYF. The chain couples TRBV19 to TRBJ2-3; 7 nucleotides line up with TRBD2. The CDR3 has 15 amino acids. V dropped 7 bases and J dropped 6; count of bases not matched to a gene: 13. The germline CDR1 and CDR2 sequences are LNHDA and SQIVND (reference sequence).

The chain joins TRBV5-1 to TRBJ1-5; perhaps TRBD1 as D (5 bases). Per the germline V gene, CDR1 is SGHRS and CDR2 is YFSETQ. V gave up 4 bases and J gave up 3 bases, with 8 bases separating them. This CDR3 is 13 amino acids long. This chain's CDR3 is CASSVDTNQPQHF. CDR3 bases: TGCGCCAGCAGCGTGGACACCAATCAGCCCCAGCATTTT.

The V call is TRBV11-3, the J call TRBJ1-1, with 8 bases aligning to TRBD1. With 3 bases clipped from V and 0 bases from J, the junction kept 0 bases outside the gene matches. The CDR3 extends over 14 amino acids. Germline CDR1 reads SGHNT; CDR2 reads YENEEA. CDR3 sequence: CASSLTGVNTEAFF. The CDR3 bases are TGTGCCAGCAGCTTGACAGGGGTGAACACTGAAGCTTTCTTT.

This chain links TRBV6-2 or TRBV6-3 with TRBJ2-2; possible D gene TRBD2, 6 bases. This CDR3 has 14 amino acids. The germline CDR1 and CDR2 sequences are MNHEY and SVGEGT. Between the trimmed V and J ends, which lost 6 bases and 9 bases, there was a span of 17 bases. The CDR3 reads CASSQLAPPRELFF. In DNA form, the CDR3 reads TGTGCCAGCAGCCAACTAGCTCCCCCGAGGGAGCTGTTTTTT.

The J gene is TRBJ1-5, the V gene TRBV15; unclear D gene. CDR3 length: 13 amino acids. V gave up 1 base and J gave up 4 bases, with 5 bases separating them. The germline V gene has CDR1 LNHNV and CDR2 YYDKDF (reference sequence). This CDR3 is CATSRGPNQPQHF. The CDR3 DNA sequence: TGTGCCACCAGCAGAGGGCCGAATCAGCCCCAGCATTTT.

This sequence joins TRBV7-9 and TRBJ2-2; no clear D. Trimming stripped 1 base from V and 4 bases from J, with 4 bases between. Germline CDR1 reads SEHNR; CDR2 reads FQNEAQ (reference sequence). The CDR3 spans 13 residues. CDR3 residues: CASSLVRTGELFF. In nucleotides, the CDR3 is TGTGCCAGCAGCTTAGTTCGCACCGGGGAGCTGTTTTTT.

This chain joins TRBV27 and TRBJ1-2, with D tentatively TRBD1 (6 bases). This CDR3 contains 14 residues. Deletions cut 4 bases from V and 8 bases from J, with 17 bases between. The germline V gene encodes CDR1 MNHEY and CDR2 SMNVEV (reference sequence). CDR3 residues: CASSYTGPAGGYTF. CDR3 in DNA: TGTGCCAGCAGTTATACAGGGCCCGCCGGGGGCTACACCTTC.

The chain joins TRBV10-3 to TRBJ2-2; 7 bases line up with TRBD1. Germline CDR1 reads ENHRY; CDR2 reads SYGVKD. Trimming cost V 6 bases and J 5 bases; bases outside gene matches: 6. The CDR3 has 14 residues. CDR3 sequence: CAIRGDSDTGELFF. The CDR3 DNA follows: TGTGCCATCAGGGGGGACAGCGATACCGGGGAGCTGTTTTTT.

This clone has a single count. The rearrangement joins TRBV5-1 to TRBJ2-7, with 9 bases matching TRBD2. V lost 3 bases, J lost 0 bases, and 7 bases stayed unmatched. The V gene's germline CDR1 is SGHRS and CDR2 YFSETQ. The CDR3 spans 16 residues. The CDR3 DNA is TGCGCCAGCAGCTCCGGGACTAGCTCGAGCTCCTACGAGCAGTACTTC. This gives the protein CASSSGTSSSSYEQYF.

The V and J genes are TRBV29-1 and TRBJ2-7; TRBD1 aligns across 9 bases. The V gene end was trimmed by 7 bases and the J gene end by 7 bases; junction bases not matched to a gene: 11. The CDR3 is 13 amino acids. Germline CDR1 SQVTM, CDR2 ANQGSEA. The CDR3 here is CSAVDSTGGEQYF. Written as DNA, the CDR3 is TGCAGCGCCGTCGACTCGACAGGGGGTGAGCAGTACTTC.

V usage is TRBV3-1 (or the pseudogene TRBV3-2) and J usage is TRBJ2-3, with 10 bases matching TRBD2. J lost 2 bases, V lost 6 bases, and 8 bases had no gene match. This CDR3 region has 16 residues. Germline V gives CDR1 LGHDT, CDR2 YNNKEL (reference sequence). CDR3 sequence reads: CASSRQLAGPTDTQYF. CDR3 bases: TGTGCCAGCAGTCGACAACTAGCGGGACCCACAGATACGCAGTATTTT.

Here the CDR3 reads CASSKQVQGPGNTIYF. CDR3 DNA sequence: TGTGCCAGCAGCAAACAGGTGCAGGGCCCAGGAAACACCATATATTTT. This chain uses TRBV21-1 with TRBJ1-3; the D call of TRBD1 is as the table states it, not checked on the DNA. TRBV21-1 is designated a pseudogene. The CDR3 contains 16 residues.

This chain links TRBV19 with TRBJ1-5, with D unclear. Trimming shortened V by 7 bases and J by 0 bases, and 7 bases separated the two germline ends. This CDR3 comprises 13 residues. Germline V gives CDR1 LNHDA, CDR2 SQIVND (reference sequence). The CDR3 DNA is TGTGCCAGTACGGGGTATAGCAATCAGCCCCAGCATTTT. It specifies CASTGYSNQPQHF.

J is TRBJ2-3 and V is TRBV12-5; D not resolved. Germline loops: CDR1 LGHNT, CDR2 FRNRAP. The CDR3 contains 13 residues. V was clipped by 3 bases and J by 4 bases, with 8 bases between them. CDR3 bases: TGTGCTAGTGGTTTCCCGACTTCAGATACGCAGTATTTT. Encoded protein: CASGFPTSDTQYF.

V usage is TRBV7-2 and J usage is TRBJ2-3; 12 bases match TRBD2. CDR1 SGHTA and CDR2 FQGNSA come from the germline V gene. V gave up 5 bases and J gave up 0 bases; unmatched junction bases: 9. This CDR3 is built from 18 residues. The CDR3 loop is CASSPPGLAGRSTDTQYF. As DNA, the CDR3 is TGTGCCAGCAGCCCCCCGGGACTAGCGGGCCGAAGCACAGATACGCAGTATTTT.

The chain employs TRBV23-1 and TRBJ1-2, with D tentatively TRBD1 (5 bases). TRBV23-1 is marked as an open reading frame, function uncertain. Trimming removed 4 bases from V and 4 bases from J, with 10 bases in between. This CDR3 spans 13 amino acids. In nucleotides, the CDR3 is TGCGCCAGCAGTCCCCGACAGATCTATGGCTACACCTTC. Residues: CASSPRQIYGYTF.

V usage is TRBV6-4 and J usage is TRBJ1-5; D unclear. The CDR3 has 13 residues. In germline, CDR1 is MRHNA, CDR2 SNTAGT. V was cut by 6 bases and J by 6 bases, with 12 bases left in between. The chain's CDR3 is CASSDAEGQPQHF. The CDR3 DNA sequence: TGTGCCAGCAGCGACGCCGAGGGTCAGCCCCAGCATTTT.

This chain links TRBV11-3 with TRBJ2-4; the match to TRBD2 covers 7 bases. From germline, CDR1 is SGHNT and CDR2 YENEEA. After removal of 5 bases from V and 0 bases from J, the junction contained 7 bases not matched to a gene. This CDR3 is 16 amino acids long. CDR3 amino acids: CASSPPGGLAKNIQYF. The CDR3 nucleotides read TGTGCCAGCAGCCCCCCGGGAGGACTAGCCAAAAACATTCAGTACTTC.

The chain employs TRBV18 and TRBJ2-7, with D possibly TRBD2 on 7 matching bases. The CDR3 loop spans 14 amino acids. In germline, CDR1 is KGHSH, CDR2 LQKENI. Trimming removed 3 bases at V and 4 bases at J, with 13 bases between. Here the CDR3 reads CASSPIQGGYEQYF. As DNA, the CDR3 is TGTGCCAGCTCACCGATACAGGGAGGGTACGAGCAGTACTTC.

V and J are TRBV20-1 and TRBJ2-1, with a possible D match to TRBD2 (6 bases). Trimming stripped 3 bases from V and 6 bases from J, with 24 bases between. The CDR3 has 17 amino acids. Germline V gene lookup returns CDR1 DFQATT and CDR2 SNEGSKA (reference sequence). The DNA of the CDR3 is TGCAGTGCTAGTAAGTTGATCGGGGGAGAGGGCCCCAATGAGCAGTTCTTC. This sequence encodes CSASKLIGGEGPNEQFF.

This rearrangement joins TRBV18 to TRBJ2-5, with D perhaps TRBD1 (5 bases). CDR1 is KGHSH and CDR2 is LQKENI in the germline V gene. This CDR3 contains 13 residues. Between the trimmed V and J ends, which lost 5 bases and 2 bases, there was a span of 9 bases. The CDR3 loop reads CASSRDRQETQYF. CDR3 DNA: TGTGCCAGCTCAAGAGACAGACAAGAGACCCAGTACTTC. The full variable domain, in which reference TRBV18 and TRBJ2-5 provide the parts outside the CDR3, is NAGVMQNPRHLVRRRGQEARLRCSPMKGHSHVYWYRQLPEEGLKFMVYLQKENIIDESGMPKERFSAEFPKEGPSILRIQQVVRGDSAAYFCASSRDRQETQYFGPGTRLLVL.

The chain joins TRBV29-1 to TRBJ2-7; 10 bases are shared with TRBD1. With 0 bases clipped from V and 7 bases from J, the junction kept 9 bases outside the gene matches. CDR3 length: 15 residues. From germline, CDR1 is SQVTM and CDR2 ANQGSEA. Written as DNA, the CDR3 is TGCAGCGTTGAAGATGGGGACAGGGGCAGCTCAGAGCAGTACTTC. Residues: CSVEDGDRGSSEQYF.

This rearrangement joins TRBV6-2 or TRBV6-3 to TRBJ1-1; 7 nucleotides align to TRBD1. V lost 0 bases and J lost 8; bases outside the gene matches: 9. Germline-derived CDR1 and CDR2 are MNHEY and SVGEGT. This CDR3 has 15 amino acids. CDR3 in amino acids: CASSYSTGRTTEAFF. The DNA of the CDR3 is TGTGCCAGCAGTTACTCGACAGGGAGGACGACCGAAGCTTTCTTT.

This chain joins TRBV29-1 and TRBJ2-7; 7 bases are shared with TRBD1. This CDR3 region has 13 residues. Germline lookup yields CDR1 SQVTM and CDR2 ANQGSEA. Unmatched junction bases numbered 3, after V lost 1 base and J lost 3 bases. DNA of the CDR3: TGCAGCGTTGAAGGAAACAGGGGCTACGAGCAGTACTTC. It codes for CSVEGNRGYEQYF.

V gene TRBV19 combines with J gene TRBJ2-2; D gene uncertain. Looked up from germline, CDR1 is LNHDA and CDR2 is SQIVND (reference sequence). Trimming pared 7 bases from V and 9 bases from J, leaving 6 bases between. This CDR3 has 10 residues. CDR3 amino acids: CASTPWELFF. DNA for the CDR3: TGTGCCAGTACCCCTTGGGAGCTGTTTTTT.

The chain recombines TRBV19 with TRBJ2-3, with 8 bases aligning to TRBD2. The CDR3 extends over 16 amino acids. Germline V gene data show CDR1 as LNHDA and CDR2 as SQIVND (reference sequence). V lost 5 bases and J lost 2; bases outside the gene matches: 9. The CDR3 DNA reads as TGTGCCAGTAGTGAGTTCGCGGGGGGCCTCACAGATACGCAGTATTTT. It yields the protein CASSEFAGGLTDTQYF.

The V and J genes are TRBV11-2 and TRBJ2-1; D uncertain. V was clipped by 1 base and J by 4 bases, with 11 bases between them. Germline CDR1 is SGHAT and CDR2 is FQNNGV. This CDR3 spans 15 amino acids. CDR3 bases: TGTGCCAGCAGCTTAGTCAGTACGGGTTACAATGAGCAGTTCTTC. It yields the protein CASSLVSTGYNEQFF.

The chain links TRBV9 to TRBJ1-1; the D is unclear. The V end was cut by 0 bases, the J end by 1 base, with 7 bases between. Germline CDR1 is SGDLS and CDR2 is YYNGEE. The CDR3 has 14 residues. CDR3 sequence: CASSVVRGNTEAFF. The CDR3, as DNA: TGTGCCAGCAGCGTAGTACGGGGGAACACTGAAGCTTTCTTT.

This clone showed up just a few times. The chain uses TRBV6-2 or TRBV6-3 and TRBJ2-2, with 7 bases lining up with TRBD1. Trimming at V came to 5 bases and at J to 4 bases, leaving 7 bases not matched to a gene. The V gene's germline CDR1 is MNHEY and CDR2 SVGEGT. The CDR3 spans 15 residues. CDR3 coding DNA: TGTGCCAGCAGTCCAGGGGGATTGAGCACCGGGGAGCTGTTTTTT. As protein: CASSPGGLSTGELFF.

The chain is built from TRBV7-3 and TRBJ2-7, with 8 bases aligning to TRBD2. The CDR3 is made up of 13 amino acids. J lost 6 bases, V lost 2 bases, and 3 bases had no gene match. Germline CDR1 SGHTA, CDR2 FQGTGA. The CDR3 here is CASSLDGRGEQYF. The CDR3 DNA reads TGTGCCAGCAGCTTAGACGGGAGGGGCGAGCAGTACTTC. Complete variable domain (other parts from reference TRBV7-3 and TRBJ2-7): GAGVSQTPSNKVTEKGKYVELRCDPISGHTALYWYRQSLGQGPEFLIYFQGTGAADDSGLPNDRFFAVRPEGSVSTLKIQRTERGDSAVYLCASSLDGRGEQYFGPGTRLTVT.

This clone was recorded once. V is TRBV10-3 and J is TRBJ1-2; possibly TRBD1 for D (5 bases). V lost 0 bases and J 8 bases, leaving 16 bases between the germline ends. CDR1 is ENHRY, CDR2 SYGVKD, per germline. This CDR3 has 15 amino acids. The CDR3 DNA is TGTGCCATCAGTGAGTCGAGACAGATTCTGGAGGGCTACACCTTC. Its protein is CAISESRQILEGYTF.

V and J are TRBV7-9 and TRBJ2-1, with 7 bases that match TRBD2. The CDR3 has 19 residues. Trimming took 2 bases from V and 0 from J; bases not matched to a gene: 13. The germline gives CDR1 SEHNR, CDR2 FQNEAQ (reference sequence). CDR3 nucleotides: TGTGCCAGCAGCTTACTTAGTTGGCTAGCGGAGAGCTCCTACAATGAGCAGTTCTTC. Translating it yields CASSLLSWLAESSYNEQFF.